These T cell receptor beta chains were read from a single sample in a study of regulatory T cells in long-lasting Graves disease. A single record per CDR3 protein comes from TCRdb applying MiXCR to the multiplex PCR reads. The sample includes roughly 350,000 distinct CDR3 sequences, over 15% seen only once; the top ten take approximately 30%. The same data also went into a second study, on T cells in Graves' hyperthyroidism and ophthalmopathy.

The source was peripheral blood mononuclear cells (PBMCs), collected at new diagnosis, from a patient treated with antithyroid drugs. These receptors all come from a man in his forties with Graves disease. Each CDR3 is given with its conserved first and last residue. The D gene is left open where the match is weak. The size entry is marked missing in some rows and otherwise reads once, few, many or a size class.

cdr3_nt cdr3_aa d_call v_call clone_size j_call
TGCGCCAGCAGCTTGGCTGGCAGGGCGGTCTCCTACGAGCAGTACTTC CASSLAGRAVSYEQYF NA TRBV5-1 NA TRBJ2-7
TGCGCCAGCAGCCCACAGGGAAACTCCCCCATGGATGAGCAGTTCTTC CASSPQGNSPMDEQFF NA TRBV4-1 few TRBJ2-1
TGTGCCAGCAGTTGGCGGAGACTCTCCTACGAGCAGTACTTC CASSWRRLSYEQYF NA TRBV28 many TRBJ2-7
TGCGCCAGCAGCTTGGGCAGTTACAATGAAAAACTGTTTTTT CASSLGSYNEKLFF NA TRBV5-1 many TRBJ1-4
TGTGCCAGCAGCCTGCCGGGACAGGGACAGAGGCAAGAGCATTTT CASSLPGQGQRQEHF TRBD1 TRBV28 NA TRBJ1-5
TGCAGTGCTAGAGATCGTATAGGGGGCGCGAACACCGGGGAGCTGTTTTTT CSARDRIGGANTGELFF TRBD1 TRBV20-1 NA TRBJ2-2
TGTGCCATCAGTGGAAGAGCGGGGGATACCGGGGAGCTGTTTTTT CAISGRAGDTGELFF TRBD2 TRBV10-3 few TRBJ2-2
TGCAGTACGTGGACTGTTGTCACAGATACGCAGTATTTT CSTWTVVTDTQYF NA TRBV20-1 many TRBJ2-3
TGTGCCAGCAGCCCCCTGACAGGGGGCAGGGTAGAGACCCAGTACTTC CASSPLTGGRVETQYF TRBD1 TRBV11-2 many TRBJ2-5
TGTGCCAGCGGGACTCCCCTTGCGTACGAGCAGTACTTC CASGTPLAYEQYF NA TRBV28 many TRBJ2-7
TGCAGTGCGGCAGGGATTTCGTACGAGCAGTACTTC CSAAGISYEQYF NA TRBV20-1 NA TRBJ2-7
TGTGCCAGTAGTTATGTGGCTGCAACTAATGAAAAACTGTTTTTT CASSYVAATNEKLFF NA TRBV19 NA TRBJ1-4
TGTGCCAGCAGCCCTATAGGCAGGGATAATTCACCCCTCCACTTT CASSPIGRDNSPLHF NA TRBV2 NA TRBJ1-6
TGTGCCAGCTCACCAAGGAGGACAGGGGATACCGGGGAGCTGTTTTTT CASSPRRTGDTGELFF TRBD1 TRBV18 many TRBJ2-2
TGTGCCAGTACGGTGGTAGCGGGGGCTACCGGGGAGCTGTTTTTT CASTVVAGATGELFF TRBD2 TRBV19 NA TRBJ2-2
TGCAGTGCTATTGGGGGGCGGGTCAATGAGCAGTTCTTC CSAIGGRVNEQFF NA TRBV20-1 many TRBJ2-1
TGTGCCAGCAGCTTGATGGCAGGGGTGTACCAAGAGACCCAGTACTTC CASSLMAGVYQETQYF NA TRBV5-6 many TRBJ2-5
TGTGCCAGCAGCCCCCAAAGCGGGGGGGGCCACGAGCAGTACTTC CASSPQSGGGHEQYF TRBD2 TRBV7-2 many TRBJ2-7
TGTGCCAGCAGCTCCAGCGGGGGGGTCCTGGGTGAGCAGTTCTTC CASSSSGGVLGEQFF TRBD2 TRBV9 NA TRBJ2-1
TGCGCCAGCAGCTTGGGGGCCGTTCTGGGAGGGACCCAGTACTTC CASSLGAVLGGTQYF NA TRBV5-1 NA TRBJ2-5
TGTGCCACCGGGAGGGCTAGGTCGTCATACAATGAGCAGTTCTTC CATGRARSSYNEQFF TRBD2 TRBV24-1 few TRBJ2-1
TGTGCCAGCAGTTACAATTGGGGGACTCAAGAGACCCAGTACTTC CASSYNWGTQETQYF NA TRBV6-2/TRBV6-3 few TRBJ2-5
TGTGCCACCCGGAGGGACGCCTACAATGAGCAGTTCTTC CATRRDAYNEQFF NA TRBV19 many TRBJ2-1
TGTGCCAGCAGTTTTGGCTGGGGGGCAGATACGCAGTATTTT CASSFGWGADTQYF NA TRBV12-3/TRBV12-4 many TRBJ2-3
TGCAGCGTTCCAAGTGCGGGCGGGGAGCTGTTTTTT CSVPSAGGELFF NA TRBV29-1 NA TRBJ2-2
TGCAGTGCTACAGTACAGGGGGCAGGCGGCTACACCTTC CSATVQGAGGYTF TRBD1 TRBV20-1 NA TRBJ1-2
TGTGCCAGCAGCTTAACTCCAGGGGCCACTGAAGCTTTCTTT CASSLTPGATEAFF NA TRBV7-3 many TRBJ1-1
TGTGCCAGCAGGCCACAGGGATCAGGGGGCGGGGAGCTGTTTTTT CASRPQGSGGGELFF TRBD1 TRBV7-3 many TRBJ2-2